This is a list of T cell receptor beta chains from one sample in a study of memory CD4+ T cells and cytomegalovirus serostatus. Assay: immunoSEQ multiplex PCR; the TCRdb copy retains only in-frame clones and omits some. Of around 50,000 clones listed, approximately 74% were seen once; the top ten hold less than 1.5%. Sequencing was done on a sample of memory CD4+ T cells from blood. These receptors came from an adult in good health and CMV-seropositive. Both conserved end residues are trimmed from each CDR3. For some rows the clone size is stated as once, few or many, or as a class when expanded; others skip it.

len | j_gene | v_gene | abundance | CDR3aa
14 | TRBJ1-1 | TRBV5-1 | once | ASSSGPGGENTEAF
14 | TRBJ1-5 | TRBV5-3 | NA | ARSLRGEPGRQPQH
12 | TRBJ2-5 | TRBV5-1 | NA | ASSFGRYQETQY
12 | TRBJ2-5 | TRBV7-2 | NA | ASSPTRDRETQY
13 | TRBJ2-5 | TRBV2 | NA | ASSGFGGGQETQY
15 | TRBJ1-2 | TRBV5-1 | NA | ASSLGVSRLRNYGYT
12 | TRBJ1-1 | TRBV14 | once | ASSRDREQPEAF
14 | TRBJ1-6 | TRBV6-6 | NA | ASSYAGRGQDSPLH
12 | TRBJ2-5 | TRBV7-9 | NA | ASSVAGVIETQY
14 | TRBJ2-7 | TRBV23-1 | NA | ASSQEHRQGDYEQY
12 | TRBJ2-5 | TRBV19 | NA | ASGFAAGGKTQY
13 | TRBJ2-1 | TRBV27 | NA | ASSLEGVSPNEQF
11 | TRBJ1-6 | TRBV5-4 | NA | ASNGQGNSPLH
13 | TRBJ1-4 | TRBV4-2 | NA | ASSRERTTNEKLF
8 | TRBJ2-7 | TRBV9 | few | ASMSGEQY
13 | TRBJ2-6 | TRBV27 | NA | ASSSLGTGANVLT
18 | TRBJ1-5 | TRBV7-3 | NA | ASTQEPGTERGRGNQPQH
13 | TRBJ1-3 | TRBV5-6 | once | ASSSTGVTGNTIY
13 | TRBJ2-2 | TRBV7-9 | medium-sized | ASSLSRNPTGELF
13 | TRBJ1-1 | TRBV18 | medium-sized | ASSPPTGDRTEAF
12 | TRBJ1-2 | TRBV4-2 | NA | ASSQEIQNEGYT
12 | TRBJ1-1 | TRBV5-1 | NA | ASSLGVINTEAF
13 | TRBJ2-2 | TRBV4-2 | few | ASSQEPIETGELF
14 | TRBJ2-2 | TRBV2 | NA | ASAYPPGQNTGELF
13 | TRBJ2-1 | TRBV11-2 | NA | ASSLSSGGRGEQF
11 | TRBJ2-1 | TRBV5-6 | NA | ASSLTSWTEQF
12 | TRBJ1-5 | TRBV7-2 | once | ASSSGQGYQPQH
11 | TRBJ2-7 | TRBV18 | NA | ASSPFPRGEQY
10 | TRBJ1-5 | TRBV10-3 | NA | AISGGREPQH
15 | TRBJ1-3 | TRBV7-2 | NA | ASSLMAGGFSGNTIY
11 | TRBJ2-5 | TRBV6-1 | NA | ASSEGTEETQY
13 | TRBJ1-2 | TRBV6-1 | once | ASSEAGGLGHGYT
10 | TRBJ1-4 | TRBV7-6 | few | ASSGTSEKLF
14 | TRBJ1-3 | TRBV14 | NA | ASSQDLLSSGNTIY
13 | TRBJ2-5 | TRBV2 | once | ASSVNRVVGETQY
10 | TRBJ2-7 | TRBV29-1 | NA | SVRTGSYEQY
13 | TRBJ1-2 | TRBV4-2 | NA | ASSQDRGINYGYT
14 | TRBJ2-7 | TRBV14 | NA | ASSQGWGVSPYEQY
14 | TRBJ1-2 | TRBV18 | NA | ASSPPGDGANYGYT
13 | TRBJ2-7 | TRBV9 | once | ASSVGPGRTHEQY
18 | TRBJ2-2 | TRBV19 | NA | ASSNRISTGGQGDTGELF
11 | TRBJ2-5 | TRBV7-2 | NA | ASSLLVQETQY
13 | TRBJ2-4 | TRBV13 | few | ASSHDAGTKNIQY
12 | TRBJ1-3 | TRBV28 | NA | ASSLGSSGNTIY
14 | TRBJ1-5 | TRBV19 | NA | ASSTDTGQANQPQH
16 | TRBJ1-4 | TRBV4-3 | NA | ASSQDYGGAGANEKLF
13 | TRBJ1-6 | TRBV5-1 | NA | ASSLDRVNNSPLH
13 | TRBJ1-1 | TRBV5-4 | NA | ASSSRGGWNTEAF
12 | TRBJ1-4 | TRBV19 | NA | ASSLQAAEEKLF
13 | TRBJ2-3 | TRBV29-1 | NA | SVVRTGGSADTQY
17 | TRBJ1-4 | TRBV28 | NA | ASSLSLRTGFSANEKLF
17 | TRBJ2-5 | TRBV5-1 | NA | ASSTGTSGGAPTQETQY
13 | TRBJ1-2 | TRBV9 | NA | ASSVGQGANYGYT
14 | TRBJ1-1 | TRBV14 | NA | ASSPLVRGENTEAF
13 | TRBJ2-7 | TRBV14 | NA | ASSQRRTAFEEQY
15 | TRBJ2-2 | TRBV19 | NA | ASRLGALRGGTGELF
12 | TRBJ2-7 | TRBV19 | few | ASSMRRESYEQY
14 | TRBJ1-4 | TRBV5-1 | NA | ASSSISTGKVEKLF
12 | TRBJ2-7 | TRBV7-2 | NA | ASSVQAVSYEQY